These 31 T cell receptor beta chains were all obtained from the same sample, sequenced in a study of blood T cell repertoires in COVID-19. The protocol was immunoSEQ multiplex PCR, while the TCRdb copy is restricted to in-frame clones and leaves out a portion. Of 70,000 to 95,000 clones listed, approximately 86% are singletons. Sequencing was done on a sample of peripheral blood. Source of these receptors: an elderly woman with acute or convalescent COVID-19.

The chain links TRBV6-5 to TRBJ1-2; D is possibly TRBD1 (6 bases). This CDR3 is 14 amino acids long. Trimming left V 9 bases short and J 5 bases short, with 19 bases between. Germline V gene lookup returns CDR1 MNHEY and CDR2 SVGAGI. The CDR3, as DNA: TGTGCCAGTTTTTATAATCGGGACACATATGGCTACACCTTC. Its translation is CASFYNRDTYGYTF.

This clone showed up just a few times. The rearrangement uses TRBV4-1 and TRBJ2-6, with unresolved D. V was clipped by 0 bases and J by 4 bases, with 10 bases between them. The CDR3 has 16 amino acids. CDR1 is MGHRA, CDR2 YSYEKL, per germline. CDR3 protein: CASSQDWSVGANVLTF. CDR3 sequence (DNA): TGCGCCAGCAGCCAAGATTGGAGTGTAGGGGCCAACGTCCTGACTTTC.

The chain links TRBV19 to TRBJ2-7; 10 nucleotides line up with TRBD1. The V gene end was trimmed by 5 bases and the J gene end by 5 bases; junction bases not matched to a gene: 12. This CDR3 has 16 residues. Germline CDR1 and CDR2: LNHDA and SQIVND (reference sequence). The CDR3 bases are TGTGCCAGTAGTGGGGGACAGGGGATACTATTCGACGAGCAGTACTTC. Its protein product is CASSGGQGILFDEQYF.

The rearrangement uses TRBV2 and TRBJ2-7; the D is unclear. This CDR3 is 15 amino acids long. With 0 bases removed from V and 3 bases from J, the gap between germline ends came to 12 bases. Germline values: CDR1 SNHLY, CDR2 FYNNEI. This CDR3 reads CASSEASLGNYEQYF. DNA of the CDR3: TGTGCCAGCAGTGAAGCTAGCCTCGGAAACTACGAGCAGTACTTC. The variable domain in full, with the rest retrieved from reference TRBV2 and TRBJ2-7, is EPEVTQTPSHQVTQMGQEVILRCVPISNHLYFYWYRQILGQKVEFLVSFYNNEISEKSEIFDDQFSVERPDGSNFTLKIRSTKLEDSAMYFCASSEASLGNYEQYFGPGTRLTVT.

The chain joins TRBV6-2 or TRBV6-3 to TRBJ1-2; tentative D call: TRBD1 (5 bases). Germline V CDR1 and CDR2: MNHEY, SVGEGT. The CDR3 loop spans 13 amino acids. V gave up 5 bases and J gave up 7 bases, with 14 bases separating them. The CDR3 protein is CASSRRETSGYTF. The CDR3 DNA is TGTGCCAGCAGTCGCAGGGAAACAAGTGGCTACACCTTC.

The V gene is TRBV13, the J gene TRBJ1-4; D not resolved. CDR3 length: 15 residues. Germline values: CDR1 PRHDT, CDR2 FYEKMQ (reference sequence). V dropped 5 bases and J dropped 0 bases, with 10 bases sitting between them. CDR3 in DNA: TGTGCCAGCAGCGAGAACGGTGCAACTAATGAAAAACTGTTTTTT. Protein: CASSENGATNEKLFF.

The CDR3 nucleotides are TGTGCCACCAGTGATGGACAGGGGGCGAACGGGGAGCTGTTTTTT. It specifies CATSDGQGANGELFF. The chain couples TRBV24-1 to TRBJ2-2, with TRBD1 matching 11 bases. This CDR3 is 15 amino acids long. The germline V gene encodes CDR1 KGHDR and CDR2 SFDVKD. Unmatched junction bases numbered 3, after V lost 3 bases and J lost 7 bases.

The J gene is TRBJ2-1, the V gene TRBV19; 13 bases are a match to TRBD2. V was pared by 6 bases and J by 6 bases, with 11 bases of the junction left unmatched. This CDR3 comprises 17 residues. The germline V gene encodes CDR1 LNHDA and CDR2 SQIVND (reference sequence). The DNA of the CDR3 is TGTGCCAGTAGCCGGACTAGCGGGGGAACGTATAGCAATGAGCAGTTCTTC. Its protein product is CASSRTSGGTYSNEQFF.

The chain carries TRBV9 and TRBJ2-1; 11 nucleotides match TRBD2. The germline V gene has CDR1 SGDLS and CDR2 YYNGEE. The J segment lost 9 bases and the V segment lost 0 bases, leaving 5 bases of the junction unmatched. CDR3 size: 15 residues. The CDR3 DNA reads TGTGCCAGCAGCGTAGCTAGCGGGGGGCAAGGTGAGCAGTTCTTC. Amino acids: CASSVASGGQGEQFF.

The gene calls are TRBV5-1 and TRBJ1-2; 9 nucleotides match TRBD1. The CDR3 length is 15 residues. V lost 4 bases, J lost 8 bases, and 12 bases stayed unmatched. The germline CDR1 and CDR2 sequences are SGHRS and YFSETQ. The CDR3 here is CASSSLGQGGQGYTF. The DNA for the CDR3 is TGCGCCAGCAGCAGCCTGGGACAGGGAGGTCAGGGCTACACCTTC.

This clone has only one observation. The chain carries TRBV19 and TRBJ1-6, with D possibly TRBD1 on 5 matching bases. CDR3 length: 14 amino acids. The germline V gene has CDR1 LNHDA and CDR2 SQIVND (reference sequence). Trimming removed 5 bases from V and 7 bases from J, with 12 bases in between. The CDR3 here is CASSGGGNNSPLHF. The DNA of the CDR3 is TGTGCCAGTAGTGGGGGAGGGAACAATTCACCCCTCCACTTT.

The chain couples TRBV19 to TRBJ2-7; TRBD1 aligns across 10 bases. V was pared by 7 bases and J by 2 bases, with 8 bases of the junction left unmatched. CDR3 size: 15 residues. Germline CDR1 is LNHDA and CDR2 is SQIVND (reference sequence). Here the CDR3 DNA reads TGTGCCAGTACCTCAACCGGGACAGGGGCCTACGAGCAGTACTTC. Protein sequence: CASTSTGTGAYEQYF.

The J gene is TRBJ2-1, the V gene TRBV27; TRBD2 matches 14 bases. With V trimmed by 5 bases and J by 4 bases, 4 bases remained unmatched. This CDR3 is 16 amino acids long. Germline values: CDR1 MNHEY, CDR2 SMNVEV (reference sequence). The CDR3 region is CASSGGLAGGYNEQFF. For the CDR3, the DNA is TGTGCCAGCAGTGGCGGACTAGCGGGAGGATACAATGAGCAGTTCTTC.

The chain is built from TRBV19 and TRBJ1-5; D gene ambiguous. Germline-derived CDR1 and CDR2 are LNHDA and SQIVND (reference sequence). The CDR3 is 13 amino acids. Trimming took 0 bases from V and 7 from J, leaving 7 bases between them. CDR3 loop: CASSIEGRQPQHF. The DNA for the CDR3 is TGTGCCAGTAGTATAGAAGGGAGGCAGCCCCAGCATTTT.

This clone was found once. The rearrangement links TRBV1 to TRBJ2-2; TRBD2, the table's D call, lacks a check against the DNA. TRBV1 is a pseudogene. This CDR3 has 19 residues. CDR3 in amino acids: CTSLSSGLAGIRGTGELFF. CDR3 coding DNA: TGCACCAGCCTCAGCTCGGGACTAGCGGGAATCAGGGGGACCGGGGAGCTGTTTTTT.

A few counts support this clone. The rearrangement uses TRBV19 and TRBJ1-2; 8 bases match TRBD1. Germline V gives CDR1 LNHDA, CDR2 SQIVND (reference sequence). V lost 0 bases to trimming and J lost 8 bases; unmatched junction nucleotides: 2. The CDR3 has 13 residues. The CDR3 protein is CASSIDGQGGYTF. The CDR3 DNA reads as TGTGCCAGTAGTATAGACGGACAGGGAGGCTACACCTTC.

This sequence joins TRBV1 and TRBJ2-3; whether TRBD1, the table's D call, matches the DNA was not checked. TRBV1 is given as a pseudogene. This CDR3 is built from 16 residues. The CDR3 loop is CTSSQGAPWVADTQYF. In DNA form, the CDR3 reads TGCACCAGCAGCCAAGGGGCTCCATGGGTAGCAGATACGCAGTATTTT.

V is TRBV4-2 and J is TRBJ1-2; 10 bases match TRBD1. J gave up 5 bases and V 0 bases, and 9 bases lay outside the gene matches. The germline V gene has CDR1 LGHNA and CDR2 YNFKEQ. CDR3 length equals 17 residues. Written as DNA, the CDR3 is TGTGCCAGCAGCCAAGATACGGGGACAGGGGATTTTTATGGCTACACCTTC. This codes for CASSQDTGTGDFYGYTF.

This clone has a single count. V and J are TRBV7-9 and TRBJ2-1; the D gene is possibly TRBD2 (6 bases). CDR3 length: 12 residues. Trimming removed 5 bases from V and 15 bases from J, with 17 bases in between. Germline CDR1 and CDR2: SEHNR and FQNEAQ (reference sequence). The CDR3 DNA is TGTGCCAGCAGCCCCAATATGCGGCGGGGGTTCTTC. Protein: CASSPNMRRGFF.

The CDR3 protein is CASSIPRTSTDTQYF. DNA of the CDR3: TGTGCCAGTAGTATCCCGAGGACAAGCACAGATACGCAGTATTTT. The rearrangement uses TRBV19 and TRBJ2-3, with D maybe TRBD1 (5 bases). The CDR3 is 15 residues long. The germline V gene encodes CDR1 LNHDA and CDR2 SQIVND (reference sequence). The germline V and J ends were trimmed by 3 bases and 0 bases, with 10 bases remaining between them.

The CDR3 coding sequence is TGTGCCAGCAGCTTAGACCGGAGGAGAACAGAGACCCAGTACTTC. As protein: CASSLDRRRTETQYF. The chain couples TRBV7-2 to TRBJ2-5; tentatively, D is TRBD2 (5 bases). V was pared by 1 base and J by 4 bases, with 13 bases between. Germline V gene sequence: CDR1 SGHTA, CDR2 FQGNSA. CDR3 length equals 15 residues.

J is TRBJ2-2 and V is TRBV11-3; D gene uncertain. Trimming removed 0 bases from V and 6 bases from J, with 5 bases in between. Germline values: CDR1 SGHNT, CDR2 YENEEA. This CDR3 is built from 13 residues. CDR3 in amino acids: CASSLDSSGELFF. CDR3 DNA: TGTGCCAGCAGCTTAGATTCGTCCGGGGAGCTGTTTTTT.

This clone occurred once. The CDR3 loop reads CASSWEGGPSYEQYF. The CDR3 DNA reads as TGTGCTAGTAGTTGGGAAGGGGGACCCTCCTACGAGCAGTACTTC. This chain uses TRBV12-5 with TRBJ2-7; weak D call: TRBD1 (6 bases). The germline V gene encodes CDR1 LGHNT and CDR2 FRNRAP. V was pared by 8 bases and J by 0 bases, with 17 bases between. The CDR3 runs 15 residues.

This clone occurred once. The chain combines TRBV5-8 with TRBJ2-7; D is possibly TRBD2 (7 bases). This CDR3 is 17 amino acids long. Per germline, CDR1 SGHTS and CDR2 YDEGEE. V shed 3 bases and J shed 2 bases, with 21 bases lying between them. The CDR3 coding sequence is TGTGCCAGCAGCTGGGGGGGCAGTTTTACTGGCACCTACGAGCAGTACTTC. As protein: CASSWGGSFTGTYEQYF.

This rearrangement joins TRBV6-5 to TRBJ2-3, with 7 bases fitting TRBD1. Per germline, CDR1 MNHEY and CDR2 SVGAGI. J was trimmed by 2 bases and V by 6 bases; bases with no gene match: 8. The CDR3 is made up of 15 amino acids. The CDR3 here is CASRGGRGPTDTQYF. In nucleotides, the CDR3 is TGTGCCAGCAGGGGCGGTAGGGGGCCCACAGATACGCAGTATTTT.

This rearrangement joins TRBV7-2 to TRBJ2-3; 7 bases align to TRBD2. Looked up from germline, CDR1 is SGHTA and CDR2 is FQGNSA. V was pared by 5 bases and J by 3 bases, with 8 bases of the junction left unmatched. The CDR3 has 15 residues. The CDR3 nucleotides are TGTGCCAGCAGCCCGACGGGACTACCAACAGATACGCAGTATTTT. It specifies CASSPTGLPTDTQYF. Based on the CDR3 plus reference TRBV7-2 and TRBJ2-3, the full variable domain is GAGVSQSPSNKVTEKGKDVELRCDPISGHTALYWYRQSLGQGLEFLIYFQGNSAPDKSGLPSDRFSAERTGGSVSTLTIQRTQQEDSAVYLCASSPTGLPTDTQYFGPGTRLTVL.

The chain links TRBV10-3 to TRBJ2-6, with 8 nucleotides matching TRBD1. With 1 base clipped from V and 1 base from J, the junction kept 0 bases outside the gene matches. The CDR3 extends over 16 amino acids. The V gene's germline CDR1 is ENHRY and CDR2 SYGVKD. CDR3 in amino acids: CAISEWTGSGANVLTF. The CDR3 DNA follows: TGTGCCATCAGTGAGTGGACAGGGTCTGGGGCCAACGTCCTGACTTTC.

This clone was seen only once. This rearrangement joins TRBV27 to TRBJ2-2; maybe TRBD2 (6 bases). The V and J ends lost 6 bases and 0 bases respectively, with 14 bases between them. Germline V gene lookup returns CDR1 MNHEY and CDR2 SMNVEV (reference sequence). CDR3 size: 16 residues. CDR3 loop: CASRQMSGANTGELFF. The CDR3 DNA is TGTGCCAGCAGGCAGATGTCGGGGGCGAACACCGGGGAGCTGTTTTTT.

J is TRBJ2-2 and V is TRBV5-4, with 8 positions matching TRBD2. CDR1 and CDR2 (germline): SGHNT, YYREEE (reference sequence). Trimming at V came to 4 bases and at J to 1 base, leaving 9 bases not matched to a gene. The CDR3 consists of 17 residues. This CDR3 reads CASSPLAGILNTGELFF. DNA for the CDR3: TGTGCCAGCAGCCCATTAGCGGGGATACTGAACACCGGGGAGCTGTTTTTT. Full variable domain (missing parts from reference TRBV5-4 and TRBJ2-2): ETGVTQSPTHLIKTRGQQVTLRCSSQSGHNTVSWYQQALGQGPQFIFQYYREEENGRGNFPPRFSGLQFPNYSSELNVNALELDDSALYLCASSPLAGILNTGELFFGEGSRLTVL.

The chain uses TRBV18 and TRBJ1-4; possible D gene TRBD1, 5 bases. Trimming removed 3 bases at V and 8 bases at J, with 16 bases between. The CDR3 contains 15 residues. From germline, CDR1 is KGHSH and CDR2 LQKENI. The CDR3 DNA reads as TGTGCCAGCTCACCGACGGAAGGGGAACGCGAAAAACTGTTTTTT. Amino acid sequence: CASSPTEGEREKLFF. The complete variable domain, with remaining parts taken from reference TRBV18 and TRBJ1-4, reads NAGVMQNPRHLVRRRGQEARLRCSPMKGHSHVYWYRQLPEEGLKFMVYLQKENIIDESGMPKERFSAEFPKEGPSILRIQQVVRGDSAAYFCASSPTEGEREKLFFGSGTQLSVL.

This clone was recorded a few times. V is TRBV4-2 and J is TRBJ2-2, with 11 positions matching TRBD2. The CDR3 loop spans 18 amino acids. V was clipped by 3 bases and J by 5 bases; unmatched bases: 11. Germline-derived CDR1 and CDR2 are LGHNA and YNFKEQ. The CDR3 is CASSQPILAGGWTGELFF. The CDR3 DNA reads TGTGCCAGCAGCCAGCCTATTTTAGCGGGAGGGTGGACCGGGGAGCTGTTTTTT.